This T cell receptor beta chain is from a study of blood T cell repertoires in COVID-19. Study-level background: Researchers got acute and convalescent COVID-19 samples from the United States, Italy and Spain.

Per the original methods: Reference gene primer amplification yielded estimated nucleated cell counts. Sequencing was performed with immunoSEQ multiplex PCR; in TCRdb, only in-frame clones are kept and a portion is missing. The V and J calls and the clone size are those of that table, but D and trimming were determined from the DNA. Among 200,000 to 300,000 clones listed, about nine tenths were seen once. Seattle's enrolled individuals joined amid active infection and were then monitored longitudinally. Sequencing was carried out using peripheral blood. The sequence was obtained from a man aged 25-40 years with COVID-19, enrolled during active disease.

The CDR3 spells CASSIRVPMAEAFF. CDR3 DNA sequence: TGTGCCAGTAGTATACGGGTACCGATGGCTGAAGCTTTCTTT. This chain uses TRBV19 with TRBJ1-1; D ambiguous. Trimming shortened V by 2 bases and J by 6 bases, and 13 bases separated the two germline ends. CDR1 LNHDA and CDR2 SQIVND come from the germline V gene (reference sequence). This CDR3 contains 14 residues.